A single sample gave rise to the 12 T cell receptor beta chains below, sequenced in a study of T-cell reconstitution after alpha-beta-depleted transplantation in children. Unique molecular identifiers were incorporated during preparation of the TCRbeta library. Using its own MiXCR run on the PCR reads, TCRdb lists one record per CDR3 protein. The sample includes 300,000 to 400,000 distinct CDR3 sequences, around 15% of them seen just once. Sample: PBMCs, mostly from graft donor cells, taken 360 days after TCRalphabeta/CD19-depleted stem cell transplant. Receptor source: a male patient between 2 and 10 years old who had a stem cell transplant for acute lymphoblastic leukemia, so the T cells may come from the graft donor.

This clonotype occurred a few times. The chain links TRBV11-2 to TRBJ2-1, with 8 bases lining up with TRBD2. V lost 5 bases, J lost 0 bases, and 9 bases stayed unmatched. The CDR3 spans 17 residues. The germline V gene has CDR1 SGHAT and CDR2 FQNNGV. Here the CDR3 DNA reads TGTGCCAGCAGCCATTGGACTAGCCCGAGCTCCTACAATGAGCAGTTCTTC. Its translation: CASSHWTSPSSYNEQFF.

This clonotype showed up many times. The chain employs TRBV12-3 or TRBV12-4 and TRBJ2-3; 8 nucleotides line up with TRBD2. The CDR3 spans 13 residues. After removal of 6 bases from V and 1 base from J, the junction contained 0 bases not matched to a gene. Here the CDR3 DNA reads TGTGCCAGCAGGACTAGCGGCACAGATACGCAGTATTTT. Translating gives CASRTSGTDTQYF.

The chain couples TRBV30 to TRBJ2-7, with D unclear. V dropped 0 bases and J dropped 0 bases, with 9 bases sitting between them. CDR3 length: 14 residues. CDR1 is GTSNPN and CDR2 is SVGIG in the germline V gene (reference sequence). In DNA, the CDR3 is TGTGCCTGGAGTGTAACCCCTAGCTCCTACGAGCAGTACTTC. The encoded protein is CAWSVTPSSYEQYF.

This clonotype occurred a few times. V and J are TRBV28 and TRBJ1-1; D unclear. The CDR3 loop spans 13 amino acids. The V and J ends lost 3 bases and 0 bases respectively, with 5 bases between them. Looked up from germline, CDR1 is MDHEN and CDR2 is SYDVKM. This CDR3 is CASSFGMNTEAFF. CDR3 nucleotides: TGTGCCAGCAGTTTTGGTATGAACACTGAAGCTTTCTTT.

This clonotype was seen more than once but under ten times. The rearrangement links TRBV7-6 to TRBJ2-3; the D gene is possibly TRBD2 (6 bases). The V gene lost 5 bases and the J gene lost 2 bases, with 14 bases spanning the gap. This CDR3 spans 15 amino acids. Germline V gene data show CDR1 as SGHVS and CDR2 as FNYEAQ. This chain's CDR3 is CASSPWRVSTDTQYF. CDR3 DNA sequence: TGTGCCAGCAGCCCCTGGAGGGTTTCCACAGATACGCAGTATTTT.

This chain uses TRBV4-3 with TRBJ2-7; D not certain. CDR3 length: 14 residues. Trimming took off 2 bases at V and 0 bases at J, with 8 bases between the two ends. Germline CDR1 is LGHNA and CDR2 is YSLEER. Here the CDR3 reads CASSQFADSYEQYF. CDR3 nucleotide sequence: TGCGCCAGCAGCCAATTCGCCGACTCCTACGAGCAGTACTTC.

This clonotype has a count of ten or more. The chain couples TRBV28 to TRBJ2-7; 8 bases fit TRBD1. The CDR3 runs to 17 residues. Germline-derived CDR1 and CDR2 are MDHEN and SYDVKM. The V segment lost 6 bases and the J segment 4 bases; nucleotides outside the gene matches: 17. CDR3 in amino acids: CASSSLESGTGLYEQYF. The CDR3 bases are TGTGCCAGCAGCTCGCTCGAATCCGGGACAGGACTTTACGAGCAGTACTTC.

The chain recombines TRBV6-2 or TRBV6-3 with TRBJ2-1, with D possibly TRBD1 on 6 matching bases. The CDR3 extends over 17 amino acids. CDR1 MNHEY and CDR2 SVGEGT come from the germline V gene. V lost 2 bases to trimming and J lost 5 bases, with 19 bases between them. The CDR3 bases are TGTGCCAGCAGTTACCCTACAACAGACAGGTTCAACAATGAGCAGTTCTTC. Translated, it gives CASSYPTTDRFNNEQFF.

V and J are TRBV7-2 and TRBJ1-6, with a possible D match to TRBD1 (5 bases). Germline V lookup: CDR1 SGHTA, CDR2 FQGNSA. V dropped 3 bases and J dropped 11 bases, with 11 bases sitting between them. CDR3 length: 13 residues. The DNA of the CDR3 is TGTGCCAGCAGCTTTTATATAGGGGCACCCCTCCACTTT. It specifies CASSFYIGAPLHF.

This clonotype was seen more than once but under ten times. The J gene is TRBJ2-7, the V gene TRBV24-1; D is possibly TRBD1 (6 bases). Trimming took off 2 bases at V and 2 bases at J, with 12 bases between the two ends. Germline V CDR1 and CDR2: KGHDR, SFDVKD. The CDR3 contains 15 residues. The CDR3 loop reads CATSDSGHLPYEQYF. The CDR3, as DNA: TGTGCCACCAGTGATTCGGGACACCTTCCCTACGAGCAGTACTTC.

This clonotype was seen a few times. The chain combines TRBV20-1 with TRBJ2-3; a possible D gene is TRBD2 (5 bases). Germline assignment: CDR1 DFQATT and CDR2 SNEGSKA (reference sequence). CDR3 size: 12 residues. The chain's CDR3 is CTVGDLTDTQYF. The CDR3 DNA reads as TGCACCGTCGGGGATCTCACAGATACGCAGTATTTT.

This clonotype turned up a few times. The chain is built from TRBV12-3 or TRBV12-4 and TRBJ1-5; weak D call: TRBD1 (6 bases). This CDR3 spans 16 amino acids. V was shortened by 1 base and J by 4 bases, with 14 bases between the two germline ends. The CDR3 DNA follows: TGTGCCAGCAGTTTAGAGGGGGTAGTGGAAAATCAGCCCCAGCATTTT. The encoded protein is CASSLEGVVENQPQHF.